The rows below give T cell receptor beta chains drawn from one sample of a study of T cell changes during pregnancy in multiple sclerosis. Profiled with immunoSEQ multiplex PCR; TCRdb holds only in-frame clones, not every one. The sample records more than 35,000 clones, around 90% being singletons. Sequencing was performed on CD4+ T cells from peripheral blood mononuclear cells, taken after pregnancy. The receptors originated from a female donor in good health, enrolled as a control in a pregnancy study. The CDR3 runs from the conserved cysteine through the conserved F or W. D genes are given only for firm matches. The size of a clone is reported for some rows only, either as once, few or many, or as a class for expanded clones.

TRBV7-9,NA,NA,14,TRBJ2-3,TGTGCCAGCAGCTTAGGGGACTCCACAGATACGCAGTATTTT,CASSLGDSTDTQYF
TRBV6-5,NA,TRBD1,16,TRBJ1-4,TGTGCCAGCAGTTACCTACAGGGGGCAAGGGGTGAAAAACTGTTTTTT,CASSYLQGARGEKLFF
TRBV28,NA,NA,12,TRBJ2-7,TGTGCCAGCAGTGATACAGGGCGGGAGCAGTACTTC,CASSDTGREQYF
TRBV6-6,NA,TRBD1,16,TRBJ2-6,TGTGCCAGCCAGGGGCAGGGGGCGTCTGGGGCCAACGTCCTGACTTTC,CASQGQGASGANVLTF
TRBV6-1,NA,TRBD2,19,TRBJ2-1,TGTGCCAGCAGTGAAGTCGGGCCGTCTAGCGGGGCCCCCTACAATGAGCAGTTCTTC,CASSEVGPSSGAPYNEQFF
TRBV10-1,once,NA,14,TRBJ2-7,TGCGCCAGCAGTAACGGAGGGAGCGTCCACGAGCAGTACTTC,CASSNGGSVHEQYF
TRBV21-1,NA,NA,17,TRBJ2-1,TGTGCCAGCAGCACCCGGGCCTCTAGCGGGAGTTGCGATGAGCAGTTCTTC,CASSTRASSGSCDEQFF
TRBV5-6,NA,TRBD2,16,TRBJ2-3,TGTGCCAGCAGCTCGACTAGCGGGAGAAGTGGGGATACGCAGTATTTT,CASSSTSGRSGDTQYF
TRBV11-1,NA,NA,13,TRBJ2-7,TGTGCCAGCAGCCTTACAGGCCTTTACGAGCAGTACTTC,CASSLTGLYEQYF
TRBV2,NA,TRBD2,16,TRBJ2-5,TGTGCCAGCAGTGATGGCGGGAGAGGTACCGAAGAGACCCAGTACTTC,CASSDGGRGTEETQYF
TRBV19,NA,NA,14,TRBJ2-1,TGTGCCAGTAGCCTCTTAGCGGAGTACAATGAGCAGTTCTTC,CASSLLAEYNEQFF
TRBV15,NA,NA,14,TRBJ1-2,TGTGCCACCAGCATATTACAGGGAAACTATGGCTACACCTTC,CATSILQGNYGYTF
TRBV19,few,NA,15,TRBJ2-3,TGTGCCAGTAGTTCCCGGGCGGGTATGACAGATACGCAGTATTTT,CASSSRAGMTDTQYF
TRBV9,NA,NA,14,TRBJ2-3,TGTGCCAGCAGCGTATGGGGAGCCGGAGATACGCAGTATTTT,CASSVWGAGDTQYF
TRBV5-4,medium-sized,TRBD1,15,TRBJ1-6,TGTGCCAGCAGCTTGGCCGGGGACAGTAATTCACCCCTCCACTTT,CASSLAGDSNSPLHF
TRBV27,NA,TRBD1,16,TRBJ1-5,TGTGCCAGCAGGGCCTCCGGGACAGGTAGCAATCAGCCCCAGCATTTT,CASRASGTGSNQPQHF
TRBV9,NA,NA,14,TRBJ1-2,TGTGCCAGCAGCGTAGAATCCGGACAGTCTGGCTACACCTTC,CASSVESGQSGYTF
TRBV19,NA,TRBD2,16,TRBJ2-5,TGTGCCAGTAGTATGGGTAGCGGGGCGTACCAAGAGACCCAGTACTTC,CASSMGSGAYQETQYF
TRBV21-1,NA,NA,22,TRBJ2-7,TGTGCCAGCACCCCTGATTCGCCACCCTCCCCCGGTCCAGCCGAAGGGGACTACGAGCAGTACTTC,CASTPDSPPSPGPAEGDYEQYF
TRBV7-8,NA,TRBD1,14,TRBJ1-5,TGTGCCAGCAGCCGGGACAGATCTAATCAGCCCCAGCATTTT,CASSRDRSNQPQHF
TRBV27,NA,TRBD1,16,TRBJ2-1,TGTGCCAGCAGTTCCCTACAGGGGGCCTCCTACAATGAGCAGTTCTTC,CASSSLQGASYNEQFF
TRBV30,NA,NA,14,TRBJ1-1,TGTGCCTGGAGTAGGTGGGGCGCGAGCACTGAAGCTTTCTTT,CAWSRWGASTEAFF
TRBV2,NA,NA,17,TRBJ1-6,TGTGCCAGCAGTGAAAGTCGGGGATTCTCCTATAATTCACCCCTCCACTTT,CASSESRGFSYNSPLHF
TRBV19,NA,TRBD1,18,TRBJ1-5,TGTGCCAGTAGTTCTACCGGGACAGGGTCGAATAGCAATCAGCCCCAGCATTTT,CASSSTGTGSNSNQPQHF
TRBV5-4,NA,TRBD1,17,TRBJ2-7,TGTGCCAGCAGCTCTTCCTCCGGGACAGGGAAGTCCTACGAGCAGTACTTC,CASSSSSGTGKSYEQYF
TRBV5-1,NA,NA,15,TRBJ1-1,TGCGCCAGCAGCTGGACCGGGGTCGGGAACACTGAAGCTTTCTTT,CASSWTGVGNTEAFF
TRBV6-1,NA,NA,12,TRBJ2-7,TGTGCCAGCAGCCTAGCGTTCAACGAGCAGTACTTC,CASSLAFNEQYF
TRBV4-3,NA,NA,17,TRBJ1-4,TGCGCCAGCAGCCAAGAAGGCAGGGTCTCACGAGGTGAAAAACTGTTTTTT,CASSQEGRVSRGEKLFF
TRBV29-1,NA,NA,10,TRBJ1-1,TGCAGCCCCGGTGGCACTGAAGCTTTCTTT,CSPGGTEAFF
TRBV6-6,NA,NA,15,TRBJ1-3,TGTGCCAGCAGTTACTGGGGGCGGTCTGGAAACACCATATATTTT,CASSYWGRSGNTIYF
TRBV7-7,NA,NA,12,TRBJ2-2,TGTGCCAGCAGCCGGGACTCCGGGGAGCTGTTTTTT,CASSRDSGELFF
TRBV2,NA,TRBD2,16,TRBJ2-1,TGTGCCAGACGAGGACTAGCGGGAGGGGGGGGCAATGAGCAGTTCTTC,CARRGLAGGGGNEQFF
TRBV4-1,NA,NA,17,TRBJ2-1,TGCGCCAGCAGCCAAGATTCAGCGGGCCGCTCCTACAATGAGCAGTTCTTC,CASSQDSAGRSYNEQFF
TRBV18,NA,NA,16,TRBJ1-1,TGTGCCAGCTCACCAATCCCGGCGGGGGGGGACACTGAAGCTTTCTTT,CASSPIPAGGDTEAFF
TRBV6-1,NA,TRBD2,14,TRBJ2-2,TGTGCCAGCAGTGCGGGACTAGACACCGGGGAGCTGTTTTTT,CASSAGLDTGELFF
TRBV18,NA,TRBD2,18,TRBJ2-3,TGTGCCAGCTCACCATGGACTAGCGGGGGGCGGGCCACAGATACGCAGTATTTT,CASSPWTSGGRATDTQYF
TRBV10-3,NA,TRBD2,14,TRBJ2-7,TGTGCCACCAGGACTAGCGGGGGTGCCTACGAGCAGTACTTC,CATRTSGGAYEQYF
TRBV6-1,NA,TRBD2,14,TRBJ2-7,TGTGCCAGCAGTGAAGCCGGGACTAAGGGCGAGCAGTACTTC,CASSEAGTKGEQYF
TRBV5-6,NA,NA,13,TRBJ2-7,TGTGCCAGCAGCTTGGCGTCTATTTACGAGCAGTACTTC,CASSLASIYEQYF
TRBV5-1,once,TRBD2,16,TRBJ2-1,TGCGCCAGCAGCTTGGTGGAGACTAGCAGCCACAATGAGCAGTTCTTC,CASSLVETSSHNEQFF
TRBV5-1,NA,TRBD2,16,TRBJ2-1,TGCGCCAGCAGCGGGGTCAGCGGGAGCTCCTACAATGAGCAGTTCTTC,CASSGVSGSSYNEQFF
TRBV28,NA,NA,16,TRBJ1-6,TGTGCCAGCAGTTTATGGGGCGGGGGCGATTTATCACCCCTCCACTTT,CASSLWGGGDLSPLHF
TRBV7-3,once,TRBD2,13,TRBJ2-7,TGTGCCAGCAGCTTAGCGGGAGGGTACGAGCAGTACTTC,CASSLAGGYEQYF
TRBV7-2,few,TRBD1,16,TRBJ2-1,TGTGCCAGCAGCGGTAGGTGGGACAGGTCCTACAATGAGCAGTTCTTC,CASSGRWDRSYNEQFF
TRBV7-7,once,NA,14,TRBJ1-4,TGTGCCAGCAGCTTAGCAAACGGAAACGGGAAACTGTTTTTT,CASSLANGNGKLFF
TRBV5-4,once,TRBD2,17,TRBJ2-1,TGTGCCAGCAGTCTCCGAAGCCGGGGGGGAGCCTACAATGAGCAGTTCTTC,CASSLRSRGGAYNEQFF